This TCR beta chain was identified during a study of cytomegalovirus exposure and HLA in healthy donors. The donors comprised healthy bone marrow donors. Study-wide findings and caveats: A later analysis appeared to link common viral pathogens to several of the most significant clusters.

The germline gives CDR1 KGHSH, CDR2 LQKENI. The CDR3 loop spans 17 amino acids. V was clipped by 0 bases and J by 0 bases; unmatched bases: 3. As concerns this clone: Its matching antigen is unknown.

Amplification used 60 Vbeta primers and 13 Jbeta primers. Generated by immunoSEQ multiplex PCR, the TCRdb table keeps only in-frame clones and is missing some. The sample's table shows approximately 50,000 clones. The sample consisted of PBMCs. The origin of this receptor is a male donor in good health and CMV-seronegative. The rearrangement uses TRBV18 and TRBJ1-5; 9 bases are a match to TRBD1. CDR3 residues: CASSPPTGGYSNQPQHF. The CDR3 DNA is TGTGCCAGCTCACCACCGACAGGGGGGTATAGCAATCAGCCCCAGCATTTT.